This T cell receptor (beta chain) was captured by sequencing in a study of T cell changes during pregnancy in multiple sclerosis. The germline V gene has CDR1 SGDLS and CDR2 YYNGEE. The CDR3 totals 14 residues. The V and J ends lost 0 bases and 7 bases respectively, with 11 bases between them. The method was immunoSEQ multiplex PCR; TCRdb's version includes in-frame clones alone and lacks a portion of them. Among approximately 20,000 clones listed, more than 80% were seen once. The chain joins TRBV9 to TRBJ2-4; D remains unclear. The sequences come from CD8+ T cells from peripheral blood mononuclear cells, collected in the third trimester of pregnancy. The receptor was derived from a female donor in good health, enrolled as a control in a pregnancy study. The CDR3 region is CASSVGSIGNIQYF. CDR3 bases: TGTGCCAGCAGCGTAGGATCAATCGGGAACATTCAGTACTTC.